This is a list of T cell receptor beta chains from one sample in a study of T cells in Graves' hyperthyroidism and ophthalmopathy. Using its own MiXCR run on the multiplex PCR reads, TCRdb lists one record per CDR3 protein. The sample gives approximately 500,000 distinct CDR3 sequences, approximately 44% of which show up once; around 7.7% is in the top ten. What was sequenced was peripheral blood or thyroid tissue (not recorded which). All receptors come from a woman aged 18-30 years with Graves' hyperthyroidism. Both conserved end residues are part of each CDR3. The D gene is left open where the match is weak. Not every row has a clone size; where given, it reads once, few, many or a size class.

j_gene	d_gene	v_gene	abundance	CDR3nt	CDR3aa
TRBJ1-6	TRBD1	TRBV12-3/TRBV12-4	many	TGTGCCAGCACCCTTGACAGGGTTAATTCACCCCTCCACTTT	CASTLDRVNSPLHF
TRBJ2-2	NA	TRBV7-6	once	TGTGTCAGCAGCTTAGAAGGGGTGACCGGGGAGCTGTTTTTT	CVSSLEGVTGELFF
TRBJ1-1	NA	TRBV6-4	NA	TGTGCCAGCAGTGATCCCGGGTCGACCACTGGCGCTTTCTTT	CASSDPGSTTGAFF
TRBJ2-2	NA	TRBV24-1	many	TGTGCCACCAGTGATCCCTTCATGTTCGCGAACACCGGGGAGCTGTTTTTT	CATSDPFMFANTGELFF
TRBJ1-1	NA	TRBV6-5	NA	TGTGCCAGCAGTTACGGACCAAATTGGGGGAACGCTGAAGCTTTCTTT	CASSYGPNWGNAEAFF
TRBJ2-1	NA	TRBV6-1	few	TGTGCCATCAGCGCTAATGGGATCGACAATGAGCAGTTCTTC	CAISANGIDNEQFF
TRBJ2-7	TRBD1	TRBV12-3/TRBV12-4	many	TGTGCCAGCAGACCCGACAGGGTGCACGAGCAGTACTTC	CASRPDRVHEQYF
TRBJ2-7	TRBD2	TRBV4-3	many	TGCGCCAGCAGCCAAGAACCTAGCGGGGTAACGTACGAGCAGTACTTC	CASSQEPSGVTYEQYF
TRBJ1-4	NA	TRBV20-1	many	TGCAGTGCTATGCCCTCAATCGTACAGGGAAGAAATGAAAAACTGTTTTTT	CSAMPSIVQGRNEKLFF
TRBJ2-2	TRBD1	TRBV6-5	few	TGTGCCAGCAGTCGGGACAGGAACACCGGGGAGCTGTTTTTT	CASSRDRNTGELFF
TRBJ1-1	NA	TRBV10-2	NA	TGCGCCAGCAGCTTGGAACCCCTCGGGGTGAGCCCTGAAGCTTTCTTT	CASSLEPLGVSPEAFF
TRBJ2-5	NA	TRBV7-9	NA	TGTGCCAGCAGCACCCAAAGCGCGAGGGCAGAGACCCAGTACTTC	CASSTQSARAETQYF
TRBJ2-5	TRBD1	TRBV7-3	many	TGTGCCAGCAGTAGAATTGGACAGGGAAGTGGAGAGACCCAGTACTTC	CASSRIGQGSGETQYF